These 17 T cell receptor beta chains came from one sample sequenced in a study of radiotherapy plus CTLA-4 blockade in lung cancer. The table came from immunoSEQ multiplex PCR; TCRdb's copy has only in-frame clones and leaves some out. Of roughly 44,000 clones detected, around nine tenths appear once; the ten largest clones hold about 7.2%. The sample in question was peripheral blood, obtained from a patient treated with radiotherapy plus ipilimumab. The receptor source for this set is a human donor with non-small cell lung cancer whose response to radiotherapy plus ipilimumab could not be evaluated.

The chain links TRBV7-9 to TRBJ2-3; the match to TRBD2 covers 11 bases. With V trimmed by 5 bases and J by 2 bases, 6 bases remained unmatched. Germline V lookup: CDR1 SEHNR, CDR2 FQNEAQ (reference sequence). This CDR3 contains 16 residues. CDR3 region: CASSRKTSGATDTQYF. CDR3 nucleotide sequence: TGTGCCAGCAGCCGTAAGACTAGCGGGGCCACAGATACGCAGTATTTT.

The rearrangement uses TRBV12-5 and TRBJ2-1; D may be TRBD2 (6 bases). CDR1 LGHNT and CDR2 FRNRAP come from the germline V gene. This CDR3 region has 14 residues. V lost 6 bases, J lost 4 bases, and 13 bases lay in between. This CDR3 reads CASGAGLLYNEQFF. CDR3 nucleotide sequence: TGTGCTAGTGGGGCGGGACTCCTTTACAATGAGCAGTTCTTC.

The rearrangement uses TRBV4-1 and TRBJ1-2; TRBD1 aligns across 9 bases. The CDR3 runs to 17 residues. Germline assignment: CDR1 MGHRA and CDR2 YSYEKL. V lost 0 bases and J lost 4; bases outside the gene matches: 9. The CDR3 sequence is CASSQEQGAQYGYGYTF. CDR3 sequence (DNA): TGCGCCAGCAGCCAAGAACAGGGGGCGCAGTACGGCTATGGCTACACCTTC.

By proportion, this clone is medium-sized. The same CDR3 arises from other DNA sequences in this sample as well. The CDR3 loop reads CASSRRTANTGELFF. The CDR3 DNA reads TGTGCCAGCAGCAGACGGACAGCGAACACCGGGGAGCTGTTTTTT. This chain joins TRBV6-5 and TRBJ2-2; D possibly corresponds to TRBD1 (6 bases). This CDR3 region has 15 residues. The V end lost 6 bases, the J end lost 0 bases, and 11 bases lay between the germline ends. Looked up from germline, CDR1 is MNHEY and CDR2 is SVGAGI.

The V call is TRBV6-1, the J call TRBJ1-5; D remains unclear. The CDR3 is 14 amino acids. Trimming shortened V by 7 bases and J by 3 bases, and 13 bases separated the two germline ends. CDR1 and CDR2 (germline): MNHNS, SASEGT. The CDR3 spells CASTGMGLNQPQHF. The CDR3, as DNA: TGTGCCAGCACTGGCATGGGCCTCAATCAGCCCCAGCATTTT.

A note on this clone: A read error may account for a junction end that differs from germline. The sample carries other DNA sequences with the same CDR3. This rearrangement joins TRBV5-1 to TRBJ2-1, with D perhaps matching TRBD2 (7 bases). The CDR3 runs to 16 residues. Germline V gene lookup returns CDR1 SGHRS and CDR2 YFSETQ. CDR3 DNA: TGTGCCAGCAGCTTGGATGCGGGGGCCACCTACAATGAGCAGTTCTTC. Its protein product is CASSLDAGATYNEQFF.

J is TRBJ1-2 and V is TRBV5-5; TRBD1 might be the D (6 bases). Germline assignment: CDR1 SGHKS and CDR2 YYEKEE (reference sequence). Trimming cost V 3 bases and J 0 bases, with 12 bases left between them. This CDR3 contains 15 residues. The chain's CDR3 is CASSWTVESNYGYTF. The CDR3 nucleotides read TGTGCCAGCAGCTGGACAGTGGAATCTAACTATGGCTACACCTTC.

V usage is TRBV10-1 and J usage is TRBJ1-1; TRBD1 might be the D (6 bases). The CDR3 is 15 residues long. Germline CDR1 WNHNN, CDR2 SYGVQD (reference sequence). Between the trimmed V and J ends, which lost 4 bases and 0 bases, there was a span of 12 bases. The CDR3 sequence: CASSALRGLNTEAFF. DNA of the CDR3: TGCGCCAGCAGTGCTTTGAGGGGGTTGAACACTGAAGCTTTCTTT.

The chain couples TRBV2 to TRBJ1-4; no definite D call. Trimming shortened V by 11 bases and J by 6 bases, and 19 bases separated the two germline ends. The CDR3 has 14 amino acids. Looked up from germline, CDR1 is SNHLY and CDR2 is FYNNEI. This CDR3 reads CAGRNRVGDEKLFF. The DNA for the CDR3 is TGTGCCGGACGCAACCGGGTGGGAGATGAAAAACTGTTTTTT. The full variable domain, with the rest looked up from reference TRBV2 and TRBJ1-4, is EPEVTQTPSHQVTQMGQEVILRCVPISNHLYFYWYRQILGQKVEFLVSFYNNEISEKSEIFDDQFSVERPDGSNFTLKIRSTKLEDSAMYFCAGRNRVGDEKLFFGSGTQLSVL.

The chain carries TRBV6-1 and TRBJ2-5; 9 bases fit TRBD2. The V gene's germline CDR1 is MNHNS and CDR2 SASEGT. J was trimmed by 5 bases and V by 1 base; bases with no gene match: 11. CDR3 length: 17 amino acids. The DNA of the CDR3 is TGTGCCAGCAGTGAAGGAGGGGCTAGCGGGGTACTGGAGACCCAGTACTTC. Encoded protein: CASSEGGASGVLETQYF.

CDR3 nucleotides: TGTGCCAGCAGTTTTCGAGGGTTAGCGGGAGAGGGCGAGCAGTACTTC. Encoded protein: CASSFRGLAGEGEQYF. The rearrangement uses TRBV27 and TRBJ2-7, with 9 bases identical to TRBD2. The CDR3 has 16 amino acids. Looked up from germline, CDR1 is MNHEY and CDR2 is SMNVEV (reference sequence). V dropped 3 bases and J dropped 6; count of bases not matched to a gene: 12.

This chain connects TRBV11-2 to TRBJ1-4, with no clear D. From germline, CDR1 is SGHAT and CDR2 FQNNGV. The CDR3 is made up of 15 amino acids. V was shortened by 2 bases and J by 6 bases, with 13 bases between the two germline ends. CDR3 in amino acids: CASSLSQEGDEKLFF. CDR3 nucleotides: TGTGCCAGCAGCTTAAGTCAGGAGGGCGATGAAAAACTGTTTTTT.

The rearrangement links TRBV4-1 to TRBJ2-3; D unclear. The CDR3 contains 13 residues. Germline V gene sequence: CDR1 MGHRA, CDR2 YSYEKL. Trimming took 4 bases from V and 6 from J, leaving 11 bases between them. CDR3 in DNA: TGCGCCAGCAGCCGAGACCCTAAGGATACGCAGTATTTT. It translates to CASSRDPKDTQYF.

This chain connects TRBV4-1 to TRBJ2-7; D perhaps matches TRBD1 (6 bases). With 0 bases removed from V and 2 bases from J, the gap between germline ends came to 14 bases. The V gene's germline CDR1 is MGHRA and CDR2 YSYEKL. The CDR3 is 16 residues long. The CDR3 DNA follows: TGCGCCAGCAGCCAAGAGCCACAGGGAAATACCTACGAGCAGTACTTC. It codes for CASSQEPQGNTYEQYF.

The chain joins TRBV11-2 to TRBJ1-4; no clear D gene. Trimming shortened V by 8 bases and J by 4 bases, and 14 bases separated the two germline ends. CDR3 size: 14 residues. Per the germline V gene, CDR1 is SGHAT and CDR2 is FQNNGV. In DNA, the CDR3 is TGTGCCAGCGCCGAGGGCACACTTAATGAAAAACTGTTTTTT. Amino acid sequence: CASAEGTLNEKLFF.

The chain has TRBV21-1 and TRBJ1-1. TRBV21-1 is flagged as a pseudogene. The CDR3 sequence is 14 residues long. The CDR3 spells CASSKACKTTEAFF. The CDR3 nucleotides read TGTGCCAGCAGCAAGGCCTGTAAGACTACTGAAGCTTTCTTT.

This clone was recorded only once. V usage is TRBV10-1 and J usage is TRBJ1-1; the match to TRBD1 covers 8 bases. Germline V gene data show CDR1 as WNHNN and CDR2 as SYGVQD (reference sequence). Unmatched junction bases numbered 4, after V lost 3 bases and J lost 4 bases. The CDR3 totals 14 residues. This chain's CDR3 is CASSDQGAITEAFF. The CDR3 DNA follows: TGCGCCAGCAGTGACCAGGGGGCAATCACTGAAGCTTTCTTT.